The 4 T cell receptor beta chains reported below all come from one sample, sequenced in a study of T cells in Graves' hyperthyroidism and ophthalmopathy. Amplification of TCR beta CDR3 regions was performed using RNA transcripts as template. The HTBI primer set served for first-round RT-PCR of the TCR CDR3. TCRdb re-derived calls from the multiplex PCR reads in MiXCR, one entry per CDR3 protein. The profile shows a few hundred thousand distinct CDR3 sequences, about 15% of them singletons. The sequenced sample consisted of blood. The source is a woman aged 25 to 39 with Graves' hyperthyroidism.

This clonotype showed up just a few times. This chain links TRBV6-1 with TRBJ1-6; 9 bases match TRBD1. CDR1 and CDR2 (germline): MNHNS, SASEGT. The CDR3 runs to 17 residues. J was trimmed by 2 bases and V by 7 bases; bases with no gene match: 9. As DNA, the CDR3 is TGTGCCAGCAAACTTGGACAGGGGATCCCCTATAATTCACCCCTCCACTTT. Its translation: CASKLGQGIPYNSPLHF.

In regard to this clonotype: This may come from a read error, since a much larger clone is one base off. This chain joins TRBV5-1 and TRBJ1-1; D is uncertain. CDR3 size: 16 residues. The germline V and J ends were trimmed by 8 bases and 0 bases, with 20 bases remaining between them. Germline CDR1 SGHRS, CDR2 YFSETQ. CDR3 bases: TGCGCCAGTCAAACCTGGGTAGGTTCCATGAACACTGAAGCTTTCTTT. Protein sequence: CASQTWVGSMNTEAFF.

V gene TRBV6-5 combines with J gene TRBJ2-7; a possible D gene is TRBD2 (6 bases). The V and J ends lost 0 bases and 0 bases respectively, with 6 bases between them. CDR1 is MNHEY and CDR2 is SVGAGI in the germline V gene. There are 14 residues in the CDR3. This CDR3 is CASSYSRDSYEQYF. The CDR3 DNA follows: TGTGCCAGCAGTTACTCGCGGGACTCCTACGAGCAGTACTTC.

This clonotype was observed a handful of times. The rearrangement links TRBV24-1 to TRBJ1-2, with D unresolved. Germline V gene data show CDR1 as KGHDR and CDR2 as SFDVKD. CDR3 length: 14 residues. Trimming removed 3 bases from V and 6 bases from J, with 13 bases in between. For the CDR3, the DNA is TGTGCCACCAGTGATCCCCTCCTGGGCGATGGCTACACCTTC. This translates into CATSDPLLGDGYTF.